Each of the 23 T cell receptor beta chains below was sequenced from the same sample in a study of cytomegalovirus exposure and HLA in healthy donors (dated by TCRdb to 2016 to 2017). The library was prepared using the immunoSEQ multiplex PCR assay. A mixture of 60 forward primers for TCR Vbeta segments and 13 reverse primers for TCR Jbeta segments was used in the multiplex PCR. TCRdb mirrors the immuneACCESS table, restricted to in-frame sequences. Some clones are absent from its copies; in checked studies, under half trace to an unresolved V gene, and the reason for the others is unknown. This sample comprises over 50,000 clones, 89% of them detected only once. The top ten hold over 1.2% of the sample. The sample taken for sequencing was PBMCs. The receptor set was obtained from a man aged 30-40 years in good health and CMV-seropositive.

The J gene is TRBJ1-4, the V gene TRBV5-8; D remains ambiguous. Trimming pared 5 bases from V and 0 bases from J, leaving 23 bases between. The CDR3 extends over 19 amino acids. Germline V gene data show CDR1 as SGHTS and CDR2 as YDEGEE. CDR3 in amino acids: CASSRDAKELGPTNEKLFF. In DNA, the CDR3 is TGTGCCAGCAGTCGGGATGCGAAGGAACTCGGGCCAACTAATGAAAAACTGTTTTTT.

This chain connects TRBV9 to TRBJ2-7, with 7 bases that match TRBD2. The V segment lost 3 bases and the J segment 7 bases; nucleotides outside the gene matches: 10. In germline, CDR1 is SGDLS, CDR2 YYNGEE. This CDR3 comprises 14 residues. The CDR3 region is CASSESGLRGEQYF. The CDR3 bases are TGTGCCAGCAGCGAATCGGGACTAAGAGGTGAGCAGTACTTC.

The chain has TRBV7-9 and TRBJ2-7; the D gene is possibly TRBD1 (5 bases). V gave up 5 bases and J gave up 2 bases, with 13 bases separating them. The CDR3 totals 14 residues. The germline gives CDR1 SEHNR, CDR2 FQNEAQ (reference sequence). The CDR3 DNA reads TGTGCCAGCAGCATCGATGCAGGGCCCTACGAGCAGTACTTC. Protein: CASSIDAGPYEQYF.

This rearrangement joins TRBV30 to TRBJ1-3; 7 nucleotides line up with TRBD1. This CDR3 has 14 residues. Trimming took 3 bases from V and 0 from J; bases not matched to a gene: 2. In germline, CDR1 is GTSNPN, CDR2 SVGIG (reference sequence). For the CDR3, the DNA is TGTGCCTGGAGGTACAGGGGCTCTGGAAACACCATATATTTT. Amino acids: CAWRYRGSGNTIYF.

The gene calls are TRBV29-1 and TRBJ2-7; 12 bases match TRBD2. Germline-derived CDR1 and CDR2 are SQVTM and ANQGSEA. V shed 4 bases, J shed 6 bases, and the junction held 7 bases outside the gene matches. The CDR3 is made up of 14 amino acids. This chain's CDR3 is CSVASSGRAGEQYF. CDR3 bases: TGCAGCGTTGCGTCTAGCGGGAGGGCCGGCGAGCAGTACTTC.

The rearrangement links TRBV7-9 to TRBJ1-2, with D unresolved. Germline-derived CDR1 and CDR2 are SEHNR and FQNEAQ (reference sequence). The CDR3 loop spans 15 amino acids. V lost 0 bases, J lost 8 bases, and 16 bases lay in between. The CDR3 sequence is CASSLAAASPGGYTF. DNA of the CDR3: TGTGCCAGCAGCTTAGCGGCGGCGTCTCCGGGGGGCTACACCTTC. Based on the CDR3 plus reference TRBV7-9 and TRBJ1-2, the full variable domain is DTGVSQNPRHKITKRGQNVTFRCDPISEHNRLYWYRQTLGQGPEFLTYFQNEAQLEKSRLLSDRFSAERPKGSFSTLEIQRTEQGDSAMYLCASSLAAASPGGYTFGSGTRLTVV.

CDR3 protein: CASSEAPQSYEQYF. The CDR3 DNA sequence: TGTGCCAGCAGTGAAGCTCCCCAGTCCTACGAGCAGTACTTC. The rearrangement joins TRBV6-1 to TRBJ2-7; D remains ambiguous. Germline V lookup: CDR1 MNHNS, CDR2 SASEGT. V was pared by 0 bases and J by 1 base, with 7 bases between. CDR3 length: 14 residues.

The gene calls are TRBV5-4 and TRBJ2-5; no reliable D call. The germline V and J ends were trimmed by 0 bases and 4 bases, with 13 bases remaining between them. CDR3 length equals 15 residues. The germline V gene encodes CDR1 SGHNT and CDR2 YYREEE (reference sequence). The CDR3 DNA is TGTGCCAGCAGCTTGGACGCGGCATTCAGAGAGACCCAGTACTTC. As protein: CASSLDAAFRETQYF.

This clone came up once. As DNA, the CDR3 is TGTGCCAGCTCACCACGGCCCGGAAGAGGCAGCGAGCAGTACTTC. Residues: CASSPRPGRGSEQYF. The chain carries TRBV18 and TRBJ2-7, with D uncertain. The CDR3 extends over 15 amino acids. Germline CDR1 reads KGHSH; CDR2 reads LQKENI. The V and J ends lost 1 base and 6 bases respectively, with 16 bases between them.

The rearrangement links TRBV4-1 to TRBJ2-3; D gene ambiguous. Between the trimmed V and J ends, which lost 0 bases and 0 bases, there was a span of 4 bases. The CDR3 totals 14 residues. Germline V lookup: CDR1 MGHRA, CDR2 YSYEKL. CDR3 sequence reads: CASSQEQSTDTQYF. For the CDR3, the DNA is TGCGCCAGCAGCCAAGAACAGAGCACAGATACGCAGTATTTT.

This CDR3 is CASRLSYNEQFF. CDR3 nucleotide sequence: TGTGCCAGCCGACTAAGCTACAATGAGCAGTTCTTC. The chain has TRBV13 and TRBJ2-1; tentatively, D is TRBD2 (5 bases). Trimming shortened V by 8 bases and J by 3 bases, and 8 bases separated the two germline ends. The germline V gene has CDR1 PRHDT and CDR2 FYEKMQ (reference sequence). This CDR3 has 12 residues.

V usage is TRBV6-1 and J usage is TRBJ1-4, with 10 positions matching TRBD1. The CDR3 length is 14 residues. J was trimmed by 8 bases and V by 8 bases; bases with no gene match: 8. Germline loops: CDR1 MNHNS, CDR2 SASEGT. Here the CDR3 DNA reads TGTGCCAGCCGGAGGGGACAGGGGAAGGAAAAACTGTTTTTT. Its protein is CASRRGQGKEKLFF.

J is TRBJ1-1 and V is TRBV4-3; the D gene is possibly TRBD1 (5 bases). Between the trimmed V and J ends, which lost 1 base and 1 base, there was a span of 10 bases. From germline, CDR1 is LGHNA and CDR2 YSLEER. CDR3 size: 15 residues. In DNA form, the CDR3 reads TGCGCCAGCAGCCAAGGTAGCGGGGGGAACACTGAAGCTTTCTTT. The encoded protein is CASSQGSGGNTEAFF.

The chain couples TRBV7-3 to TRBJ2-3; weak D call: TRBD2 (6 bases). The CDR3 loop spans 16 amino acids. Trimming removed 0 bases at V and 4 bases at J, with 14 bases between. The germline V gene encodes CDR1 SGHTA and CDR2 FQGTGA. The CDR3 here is CASSLTGGMVADTQYF. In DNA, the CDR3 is TGTGCCAGCAGCTTAACTGGCGGGATGGTCGCAGATACGCAGTATTTT.

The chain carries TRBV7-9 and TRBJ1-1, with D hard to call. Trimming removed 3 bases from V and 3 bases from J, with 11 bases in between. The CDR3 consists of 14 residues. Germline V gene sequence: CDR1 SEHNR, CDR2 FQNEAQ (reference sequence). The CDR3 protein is CASSFGSGYTEAFF. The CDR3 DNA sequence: TGTGCCAGCAGCTTTGGGAGCGGGTACACTGAAGCTTTCTTT.

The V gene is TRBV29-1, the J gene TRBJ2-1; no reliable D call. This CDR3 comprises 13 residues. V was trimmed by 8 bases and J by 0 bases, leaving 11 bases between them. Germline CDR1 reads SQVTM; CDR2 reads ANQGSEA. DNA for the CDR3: TGCAGCTTCGGTCGGAGCTCCTACAATGAGCAGTTCTTC. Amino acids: CSFGRSSYNEQFF.

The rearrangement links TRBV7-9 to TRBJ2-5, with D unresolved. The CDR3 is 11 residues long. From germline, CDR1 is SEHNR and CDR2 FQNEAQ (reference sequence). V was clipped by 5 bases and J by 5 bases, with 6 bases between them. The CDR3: CASSPRETQYF. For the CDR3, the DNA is TGTGCCAGCAGCCCGAGGGAGACCCAGTACTTC. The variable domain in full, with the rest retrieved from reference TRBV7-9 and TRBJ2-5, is DTGVSQNPRHKITKRGQNVTFRCDPISEHNRLYWYRQTLGQGPEFLTYFQNEAQLEKSRLLSDRFSAERPKGSFSTLEIQRTEQGDSAMYLCASSPRETQYFGPGTRLLVL.

The CDR3 nucleotides are TGTGCCAGCAGCCCAACCAGGGACTTGAACACTGAAGCTTTCTTT. Protein product: CASSPTRDLNTEAFF. V is TRBV5-4 and J is TRBJ1-1, with a tentative D call TRBD1 (5 bases). The V end lost 4 bases, the J end lost 0 bases, and 13 bases lay between the germline ends. Germline CDR1 SGHNT, CDR2 YYREEE (reference sequence). The CDR3 consists of 15 residues. The full variable domain, its missing parts supplied by reference TRBV5-4 and TRBJ1-1, is ETGVTQSPTHLIKTRGQQVTLRCSSQSGHNTVSWYQQALGQGPQFIFQYYREEENGRGNFPPRFSGLQFPNYSSELNVNALELDDSALYLCASSPTRDLNTEAFFGQGTRLTVV.

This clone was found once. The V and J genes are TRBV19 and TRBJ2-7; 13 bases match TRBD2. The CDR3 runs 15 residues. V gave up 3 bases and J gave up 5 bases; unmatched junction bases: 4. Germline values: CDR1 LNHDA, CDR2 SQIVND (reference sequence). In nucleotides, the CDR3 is TGTGCCAGTAGTATGGGGACTAGCGGGATCGACGAGCAGTACTTC. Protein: CASSMGTSGIDEQYF. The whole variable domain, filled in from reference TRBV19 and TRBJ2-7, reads DGGITQSPKYLFRKEGQNVTLSCEQNLNHDAMYWYRQDPGQGLRLIYYSQIVNDFQKGDIAEGYSVSREKKESFPLTVTSAQKNPTAFYLCASSMGTSGIDEQYFGPGTRLTVT.

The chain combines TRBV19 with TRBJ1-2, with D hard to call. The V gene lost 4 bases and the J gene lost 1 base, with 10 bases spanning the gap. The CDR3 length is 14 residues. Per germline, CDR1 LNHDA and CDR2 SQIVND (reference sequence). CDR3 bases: TGTGCCAGTAGTACCGACGGAGTTAACTATGGCTACACCTTC. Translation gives CASSTDGVNYGYTF.

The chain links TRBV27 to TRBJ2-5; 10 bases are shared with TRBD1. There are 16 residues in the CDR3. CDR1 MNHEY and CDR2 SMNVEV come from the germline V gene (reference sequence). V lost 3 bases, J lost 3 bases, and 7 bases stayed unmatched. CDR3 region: CASSFVGQGREETQYF. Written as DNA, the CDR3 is TGTGCCAGCAGTTTTGTGGGACAGGGGCGGGAAGAGACCCAGTACTTC.

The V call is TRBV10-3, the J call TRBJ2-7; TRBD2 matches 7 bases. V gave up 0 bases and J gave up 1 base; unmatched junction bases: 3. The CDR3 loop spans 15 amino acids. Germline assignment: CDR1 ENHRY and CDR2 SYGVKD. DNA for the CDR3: TGTGCCATCAGTGAGTCCCTAGCGGATTCCTACGAGCAGTACTTC. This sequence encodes CAISESLADSYEQYF.

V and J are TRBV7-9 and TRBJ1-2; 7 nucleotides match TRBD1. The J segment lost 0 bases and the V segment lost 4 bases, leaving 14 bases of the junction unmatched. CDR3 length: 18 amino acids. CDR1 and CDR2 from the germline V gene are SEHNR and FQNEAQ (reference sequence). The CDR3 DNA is TGTGCCAGCAGCTCAAGACATAGGCAGGGGGAGACTAACTATGGCTACACCTTC. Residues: CASSSRHRQGETNYGYTF. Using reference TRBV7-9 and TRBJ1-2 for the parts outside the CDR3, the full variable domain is DTGVSQNPRHKITKRGQNVTFRCDPISEHNRLYWYRQTLGQGPEFLTYFQNEAQLEKSRLLSDRFSAERPKGSFSTLEIQRTEQGDSAMYLCASSSRHRQGETNYGYTFGSGTRLTVV.